This TCR beta chain stems from a study of blood T cell repertoires in COVID-19. Study-wide context: In each case, the material was cDNA or gDNA derived from T cells, B-cell-depleted T cells, or PBMCs.

In the authors' methods: Reference gene primer amplification yielded estimated nucleated cell counts. Clones were read by immunoSEQ multiplex PCR, and TCRdb kept only the in-frame ones, dropping some. The V and J calls and clone size were taken over from that table, and D and trimming were inferred from the DNA. The repertoire includes approximately 90,000 clones, over 60% of them detected once, and about half sits in the top ten. In germline, CDR1 is LNHDA, CDR2 SQIVND (reference sequence). With 6 bases clipped from V and 5 bases from J, the junction kept 8 bases outside the gene matches. CDR3 length: 14 residues. This clone was recorded a few times.

The sample was peripheral blood. The receptor comes from a human donor in a cohort sampled during active COVID-19. V is TRBV19 and J is TRBJ1-2; 8 bases line up with TRBD1. The CDR3 reads CASSGAGGWYGYTF. The CDR3 coding sequence is TGTGCCAGTAGCGGGGCAGGGGGCTGGTATGGCTACACCTTC.